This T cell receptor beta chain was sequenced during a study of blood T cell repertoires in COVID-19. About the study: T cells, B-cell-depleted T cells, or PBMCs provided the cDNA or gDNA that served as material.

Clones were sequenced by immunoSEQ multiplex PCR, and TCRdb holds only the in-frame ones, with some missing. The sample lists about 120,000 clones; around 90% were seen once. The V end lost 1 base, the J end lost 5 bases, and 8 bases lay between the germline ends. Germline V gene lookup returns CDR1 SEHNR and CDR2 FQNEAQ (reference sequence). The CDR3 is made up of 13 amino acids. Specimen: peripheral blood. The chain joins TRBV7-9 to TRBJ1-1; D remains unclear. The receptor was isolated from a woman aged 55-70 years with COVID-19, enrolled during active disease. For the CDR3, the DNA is TGTGCCAGCAGCTTAGGGGAGAAGACTGAAGCTTTCTTT. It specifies CASSLGEKTEAFF.